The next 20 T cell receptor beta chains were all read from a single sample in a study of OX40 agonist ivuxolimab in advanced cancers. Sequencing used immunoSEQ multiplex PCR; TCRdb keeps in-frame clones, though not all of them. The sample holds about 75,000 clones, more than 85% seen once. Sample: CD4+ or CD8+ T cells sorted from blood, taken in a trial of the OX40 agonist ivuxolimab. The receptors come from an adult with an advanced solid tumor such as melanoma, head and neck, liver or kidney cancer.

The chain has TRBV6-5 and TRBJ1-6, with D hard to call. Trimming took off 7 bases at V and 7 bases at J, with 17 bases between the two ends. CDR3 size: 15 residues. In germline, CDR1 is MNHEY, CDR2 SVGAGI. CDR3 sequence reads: CASKSETGVNSPLHF. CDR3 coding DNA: TGTGCCAGCAAGTCCGAGACGGGAGTGAATTCACCCCTCCACTTT.

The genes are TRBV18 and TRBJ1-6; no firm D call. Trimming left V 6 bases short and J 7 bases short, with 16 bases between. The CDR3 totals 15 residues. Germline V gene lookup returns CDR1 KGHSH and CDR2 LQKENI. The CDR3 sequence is CASSRYRTENSPLHF. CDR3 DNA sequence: TGTGCCAGCTCTCGATATAGGACGGAGAATTCACCCCTCCACTTT. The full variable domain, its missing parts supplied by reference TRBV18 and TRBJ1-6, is NAGVMQNPRHLVRRRGQEARLRCSPMKGHSHVYWYRQLPEEGLKFMVYLQKENIIDESGMPKERFSAEFPKEGPSILRIQQVVRGDSAAYFCASSRYRTENSPLHFGNGTRLTVT.

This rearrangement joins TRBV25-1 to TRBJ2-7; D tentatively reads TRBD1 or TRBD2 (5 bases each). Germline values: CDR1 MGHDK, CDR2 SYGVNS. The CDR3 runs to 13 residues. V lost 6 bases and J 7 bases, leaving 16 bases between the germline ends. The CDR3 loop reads CASRGDLSGEQYF. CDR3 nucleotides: TGTGCCAGCAGAGGGGACCTATCTGGGGAGCAGTACTTC.

The CDR3 DNA is TGTGCCAGCAGCTTAGAGTGGGCTAAAGAGACCCAGTACTTC. Encoded protein: CASSLEWAKETQYF. The chain employs TRBV7-9 and TRBJ2-5; D not certain. Germline assignment: CDR1 SEHNR and CDR2 FQNEAQ (reference sequence). The CDR3 loop spans 14 amino acids. V lost 1 base and J lost 3, with 9 bases in between.

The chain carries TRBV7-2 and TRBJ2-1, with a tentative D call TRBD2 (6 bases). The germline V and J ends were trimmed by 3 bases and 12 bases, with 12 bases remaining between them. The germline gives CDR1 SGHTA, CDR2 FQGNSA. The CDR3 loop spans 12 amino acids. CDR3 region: CASSFPGTGQFF. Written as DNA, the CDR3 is TGTGCCAGCAGCTTCCCCGGGACTGGGCAGTTCTTC.

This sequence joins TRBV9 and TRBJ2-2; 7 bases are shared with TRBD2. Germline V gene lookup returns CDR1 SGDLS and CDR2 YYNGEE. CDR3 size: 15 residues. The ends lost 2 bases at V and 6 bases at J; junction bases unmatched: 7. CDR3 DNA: TGTGCCAGCAGCGTGGGGGGGTCCCCGCCCGGGGAGCTGTTTTTT. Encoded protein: CASSVGGSPPGELFF.

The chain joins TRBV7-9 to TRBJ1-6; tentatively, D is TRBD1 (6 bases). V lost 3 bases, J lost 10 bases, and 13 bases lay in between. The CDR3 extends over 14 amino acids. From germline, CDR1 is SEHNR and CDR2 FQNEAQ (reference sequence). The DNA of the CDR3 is TGTGCCAGCAGCTTGTCAGGGGCCGAATCACCCCTCCACTTT. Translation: CASSLSGAESPLHF.

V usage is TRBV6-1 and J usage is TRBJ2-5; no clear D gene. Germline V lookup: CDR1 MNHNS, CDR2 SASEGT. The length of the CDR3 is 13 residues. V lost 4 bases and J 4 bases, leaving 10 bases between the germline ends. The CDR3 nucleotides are TGTGCCAGCAGTGGGTCGTCCGCAGAGACCCAGTACTTC. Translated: CASSGSSAETQYF.

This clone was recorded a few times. The DNA for the CDR3 is TGTGCCAGCAGCGAGAATACGGGACAGAAAGCTTTCTTT. Translating it yields CASSENTGQKAFF. The chain links TRBV7-3 to TRBJ1-1, with 7 nucleotides matching TRBD1. This CDR3 region has 13 residues. With V trimmed by 5 bases and J by 9 bases, 9 bases remained unmatched. Germline loops: CDR1 SGHTA, CDR2 FQGTGA.

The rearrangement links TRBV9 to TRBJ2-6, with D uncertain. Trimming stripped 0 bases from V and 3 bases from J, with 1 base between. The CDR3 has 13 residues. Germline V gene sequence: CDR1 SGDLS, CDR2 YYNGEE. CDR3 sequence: CASSVVGANVLTF. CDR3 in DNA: TGTGCCAGCAGCGTAGTTGGGGCCAACGTCCTGACTTTC.

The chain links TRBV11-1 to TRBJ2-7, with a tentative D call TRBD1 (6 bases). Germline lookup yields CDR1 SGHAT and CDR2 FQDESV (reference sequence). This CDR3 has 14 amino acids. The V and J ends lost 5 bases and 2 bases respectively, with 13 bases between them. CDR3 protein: CASSPRTAAYEQYF. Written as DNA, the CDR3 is TGTGCCAGCAGCCCTCGGACAGCCGCCTACGAGCAGTACTTC.

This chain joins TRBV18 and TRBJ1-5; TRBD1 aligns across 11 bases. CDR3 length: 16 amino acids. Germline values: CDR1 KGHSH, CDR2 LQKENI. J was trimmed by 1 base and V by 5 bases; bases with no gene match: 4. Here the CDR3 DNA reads TGTGCCAGCTCAAAGGACAGGGGGCGAAGCAATCAGCCCCAGCATTTT. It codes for CASSKDRGRSNQPQHF.

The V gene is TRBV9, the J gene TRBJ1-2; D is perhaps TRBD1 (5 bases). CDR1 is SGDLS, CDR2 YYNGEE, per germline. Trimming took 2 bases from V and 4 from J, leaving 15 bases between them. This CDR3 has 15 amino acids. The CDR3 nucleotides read TGTGCCAGCAGCGTGGGGGAGCTCTTAGGCTATGGCTACACCTTC. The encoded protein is CASSVGELLGYGYTF. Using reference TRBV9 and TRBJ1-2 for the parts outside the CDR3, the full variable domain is DSGVTQTPKHLITATGQRVTLRCSPRSGDLSVYWYQQSLDQGLQFLIQYYNGEERAKGNILERFSAQQFPDLHSELNLSSLELGDSALYFCASSVGELLGYGYTFGSGTRLTVV.

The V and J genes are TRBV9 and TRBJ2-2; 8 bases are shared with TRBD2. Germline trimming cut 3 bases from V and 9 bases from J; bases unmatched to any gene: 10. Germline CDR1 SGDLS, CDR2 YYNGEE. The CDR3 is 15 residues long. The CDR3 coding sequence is TGTGCCAGCAGCGACGGGACTAGTCAGGGCCGGGAGCTGTTTTTT. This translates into CASSDGTSQGRELFF.

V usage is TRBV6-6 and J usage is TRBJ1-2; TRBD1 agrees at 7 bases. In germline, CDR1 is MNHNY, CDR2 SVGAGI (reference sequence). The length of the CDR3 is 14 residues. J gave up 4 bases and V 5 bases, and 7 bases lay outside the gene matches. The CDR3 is CASSAYRGVYGYTF. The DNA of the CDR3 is TGTGCCAGCAGTGCCTACAGGGGAGTCTATGGCTACACCTTC.

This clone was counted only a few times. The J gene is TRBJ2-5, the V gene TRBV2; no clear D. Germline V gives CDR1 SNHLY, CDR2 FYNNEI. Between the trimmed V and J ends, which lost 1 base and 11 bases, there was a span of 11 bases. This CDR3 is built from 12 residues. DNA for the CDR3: TGTGCCAGCAGTGAAGGGTTCGACTCACAGTACTTC. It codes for CASSEGFDSQYF. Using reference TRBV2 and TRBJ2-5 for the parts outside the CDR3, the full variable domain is EPEVTQTPSHQVTQMGQEVILRCVPISNHLYFYWYRQILGQKVEFLVSFYNNEISEKSEIFDDQFSVERPDGSNFTLKIRSTKLEDSAMYFCASSEGFDSQYFGPGTRLLVL.

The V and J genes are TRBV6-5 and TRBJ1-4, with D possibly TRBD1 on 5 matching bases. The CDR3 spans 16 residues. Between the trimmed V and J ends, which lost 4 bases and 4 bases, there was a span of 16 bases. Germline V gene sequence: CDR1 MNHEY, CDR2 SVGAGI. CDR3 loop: CASSFPRDPGNEKLFF. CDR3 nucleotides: TGTGCCAGCAGTTTCCCCCGGGACCCGGGTAATGAAAAACTGTTTTTT.

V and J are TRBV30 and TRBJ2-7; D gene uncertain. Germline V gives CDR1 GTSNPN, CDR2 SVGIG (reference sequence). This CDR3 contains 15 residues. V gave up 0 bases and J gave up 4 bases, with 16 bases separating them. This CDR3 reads CAWSVRAPITYEQYF. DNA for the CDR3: TGTGCCTGGAGTGTACGGGCACCGATTACATACGAGCAGTACTTC.

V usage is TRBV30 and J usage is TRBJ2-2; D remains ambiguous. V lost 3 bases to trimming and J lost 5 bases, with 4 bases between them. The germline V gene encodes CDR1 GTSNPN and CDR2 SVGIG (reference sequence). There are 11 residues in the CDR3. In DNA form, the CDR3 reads TGTGCCTGGAGGCGAACCGGGGAGCTGTTTTTT. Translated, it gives CAWRRTGELFF.

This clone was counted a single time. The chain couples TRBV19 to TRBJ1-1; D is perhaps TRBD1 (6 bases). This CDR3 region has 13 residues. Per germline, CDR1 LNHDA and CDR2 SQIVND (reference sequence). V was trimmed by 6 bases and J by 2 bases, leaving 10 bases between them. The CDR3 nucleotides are TGTGCCAGTAGAAGCAGGGGTAACACTGAAGCTTTCTTT. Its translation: CASRSRGNTEAFF.